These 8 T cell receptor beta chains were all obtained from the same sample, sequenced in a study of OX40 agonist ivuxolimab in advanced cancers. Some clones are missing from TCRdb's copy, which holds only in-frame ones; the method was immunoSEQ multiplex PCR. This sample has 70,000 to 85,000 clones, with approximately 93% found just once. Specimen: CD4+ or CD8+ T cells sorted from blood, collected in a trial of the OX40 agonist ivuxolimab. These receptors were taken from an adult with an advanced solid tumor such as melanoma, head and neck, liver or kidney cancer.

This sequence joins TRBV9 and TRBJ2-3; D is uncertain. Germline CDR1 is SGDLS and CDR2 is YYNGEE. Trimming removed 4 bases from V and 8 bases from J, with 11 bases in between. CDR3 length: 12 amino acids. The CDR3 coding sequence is TGTGCCAGCAGCCATCAAGACGGTACGCAGTATTTT. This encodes CASSHQDGTQYF.

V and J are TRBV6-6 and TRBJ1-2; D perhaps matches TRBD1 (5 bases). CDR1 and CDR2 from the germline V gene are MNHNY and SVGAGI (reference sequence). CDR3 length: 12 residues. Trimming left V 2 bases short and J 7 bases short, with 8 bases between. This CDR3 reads CASSYQGGGYTF. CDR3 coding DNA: TGTGCCAGCAGTTACCAGGGTGGTGGCTACACCTTC.

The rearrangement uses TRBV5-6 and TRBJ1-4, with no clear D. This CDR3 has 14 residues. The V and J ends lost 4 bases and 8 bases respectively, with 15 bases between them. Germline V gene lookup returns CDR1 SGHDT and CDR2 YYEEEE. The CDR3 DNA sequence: TGTGCCAGCAGCCTACCTACCCTGGGGGAAAAACTGTTTTTT. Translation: CASSLPTLGEKLFF.

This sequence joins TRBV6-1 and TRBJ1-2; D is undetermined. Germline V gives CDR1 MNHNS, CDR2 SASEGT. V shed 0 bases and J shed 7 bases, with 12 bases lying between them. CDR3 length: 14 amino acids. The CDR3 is CASSEAGGVGGYTF. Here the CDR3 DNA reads TGTGCCAGCAGTGAAGCAGGCGGGGTTGGTGGCTACACCTTC.

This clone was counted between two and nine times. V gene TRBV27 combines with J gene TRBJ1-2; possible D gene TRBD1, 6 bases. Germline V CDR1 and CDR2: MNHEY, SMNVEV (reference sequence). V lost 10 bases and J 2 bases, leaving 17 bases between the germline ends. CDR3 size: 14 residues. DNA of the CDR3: TGTGCCACTATGGGGGGCAGCTCCAACTATGGCTACACCTTC. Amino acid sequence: CATMGGSSNYGYTF.

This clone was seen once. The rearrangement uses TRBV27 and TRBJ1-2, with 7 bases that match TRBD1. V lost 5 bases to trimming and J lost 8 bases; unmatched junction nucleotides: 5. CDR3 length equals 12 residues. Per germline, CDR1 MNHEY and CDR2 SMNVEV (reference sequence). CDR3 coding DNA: TGTGCCAGCAGTCCAGCGACAGGGGGCTACACCTTC. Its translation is CASSPATGGYTF.

The CDR3 loop is CASSQDLQTQYF. The CDR3 DNA sequence: TGCGCCAGCAGCCAAGATTTACAGACCCAGTACTTC. This chain links TRBV4-1 with TRBJ2-5; D remains unclear. Trimming stripped 0 bases from V and 6 bases from J, with 5 bases between. Germline CDR1 and CDR2: MGHRA and YSYEKL. The CDR3 has 12 amino acids.

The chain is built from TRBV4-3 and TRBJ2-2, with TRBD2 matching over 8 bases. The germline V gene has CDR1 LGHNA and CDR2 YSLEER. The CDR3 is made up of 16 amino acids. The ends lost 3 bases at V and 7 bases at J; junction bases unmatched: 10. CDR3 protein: CASSQDLLAGSGELFF. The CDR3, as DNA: TGCGCCAGCAGCCAGGACCTATTAGCGGGAAGCGGGGAGCTGTTTTTT.